This entry lists 2 T cell receptor beta chains sequenced from one sample in a study of beta chain features in type 1 diabetes. The whole isolated RNA underwent reverse transcription, so sequencing captured expressed TCRB transcripts. The method was immunoSEQ multiplex PCR; TCRdb's version includes in-frame clones alone and lacks a portion of them. The data contain hundreds of thousands of clones, approximately 8% of them singletons. Specimen: central memory CD4+ T cells from blood. These receptors all stem from a woman aged 18 to 35 in good health.

V is TRBV18 and J is TRBJ2-7, with TRBD2 as a possible D gene (6 bases). Germline CDR1 KGHSH, CDR2 LQKENI. Trimming took off 5 bases at V and 6 bases at J, with 17 bases between the two ends. The CDR3 contains 14 residues. In DNA form, the CDR3 reads TGTGCCAGCTCAGAGGGACTGGGTGGGCGCGAGCAGTACTTC. This encodes CASSEGLGGREQYF.

V gene TRBV18 combines with J gene TRBJ2-1; possible D gene TRBD1, 6 bases. Trimming removed 3 bases at V and 3 bases at J, with 12 bases between. Germline V CDR1 and CDR2: KGHSH, LQKENI. This CDR3 is built from 15 residues. Here the CDR3 DNA reads TGTGCCAGCTCACCTGGCGGACAGTTCTACAATGAGCAGTTCTTC. Translated: CASSPGGQFYNEQFF.